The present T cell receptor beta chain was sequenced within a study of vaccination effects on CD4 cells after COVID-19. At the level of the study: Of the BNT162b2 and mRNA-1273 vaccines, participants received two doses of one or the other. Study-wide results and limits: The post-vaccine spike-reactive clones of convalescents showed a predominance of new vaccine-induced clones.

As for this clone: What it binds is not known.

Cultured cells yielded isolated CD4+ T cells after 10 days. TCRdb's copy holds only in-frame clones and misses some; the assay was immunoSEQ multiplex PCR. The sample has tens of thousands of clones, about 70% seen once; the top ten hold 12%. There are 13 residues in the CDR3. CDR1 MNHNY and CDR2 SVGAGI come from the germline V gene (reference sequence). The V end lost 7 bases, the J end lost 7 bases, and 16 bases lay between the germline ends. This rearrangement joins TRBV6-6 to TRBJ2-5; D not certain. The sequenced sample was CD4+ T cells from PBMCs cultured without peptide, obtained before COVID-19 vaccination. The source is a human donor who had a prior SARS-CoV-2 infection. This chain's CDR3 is CASIAQAVGTQYF. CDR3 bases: TGTGCCAGCATCGCCCAGGCGGTTGGGACCCAGTACTTC.